The 21 T cell receptor beta chains in this list originate from one sample, sequenced in a study of CXCR3-negative and CXCR3-positive naive CD8 T cells. 5' RACE with UMI labels generated the TRB cDNA libraries. TCRdb reworked the 5' RACE reads into one entry per CDR3 protein, no DNA. The table lists tens of thousands of distinct CDR3 sequences, with over 1.3% in the top ten. Material: naive CXCR3- CD8+ T cells from blood. Regarding subset: CD45RO-CCR7+CD27+CD95- naive CD8+ T cells lacking CXCR3 (TNR3-). Every receptor here comes from a human donor in good health. Some clones in this sample may be carry-over from other donors' samples.

The chain combines TRBV28 with TRBJ2-1. The CDR3 has 16 residues. CDR1 MDHEN and CDR2 SYDVKM come from the germline V gene. The chain's CDR3 is CASSGTPESSYNEQFF.

The V and J genes are TRBV2 and TRBJ2-7; TCRdb outputs TRBD1, but without DNA this stays unchecked. The length of the CDR3 is 16 residues. Germline V gene sequence: CDR1 SNHLY, CDR2 FYNNEI. Here the CDR3 reads CASSGPGGEEGYEQYF.

CDR3 in amino acids: CASSPYGGTYEQYF. The chain links TRBV9 to TRBJ2-7; without DNA, the TCRdb call of TRBD1 cannot be checked. Germline values: CDR1 SGDLS, CDR2 YYNGEE. The CDR3 extends over 14 amino acids.

This chain uses TRBV27 with TRBJ2-7; without DNA, the TCRdb call of TRBD2 cannot be checked. CDR1 is MNHEY and CDR2 is SMNVEV in the germline V gene (reference sequence). This CDR3 has 14 residues. The CDR3 reads CASSLPGLTYEQYF.

The J gene is TRBJ2-2, the V gene TRBV7-9. CDR3 length equals 14 residues. Looked up from germline, CDR1 is SEHNR and CDR2 is FQNEAQ (reference sequence). This CDR3 reads CASSFEREPGELFF.

The chain has TRBV29-1 and TRBJ2-5; TCRdb reports TRBD2, a call that lacks DNA to check it against. Germline V CDR1 and CDR2: SQVTM, ANQGSEA. The CDR3 length is 14 residues. The CDR3 loop reads CSVELAGVPETQYF.

This chain joins TRBV5-1 and TRBJ1-1; the TCRdb D gene call, TRBD1, has no DNA to confirm it. The length of the CDR3 is 15 residues. The V gene's germline CDR1 is SGHRS and CDR2 YFSETQ. The chain's CDR3 is CASSHTGDENTEAFF.

The chain combines TRBV23-1 with TRBJ2-5; the TCRdb D gene call, TRBD1, has no DNA to confirm it. TRBV23-1 is recorded as an ORF, its role being uncertain. CDR3 size: 16 residues. The CDR3 sequence is CASSHPKQGASETQYF.

This chain uses TRBV11-3 with TRBJ2-2. Looked up from germline, CDR1 is SGHNT and CDR2 is YENEEA. This CDR3 region has 12 residues. CDR3 in amino acids: CASSLVPGELFF.

The chain carries TRBV7-9 and TRBJ2-1. Germline V gene sequence: CDR1 SEHNR, CDR2 FQNEAQ (reference sequence). There are 13 residues in the CDR3. The CDR3 loop reads CASSYEESNEQFF.

The chain joins TRBV6-6 to TRBJ2-7. This CDR3 contains 12 residues. Germline V gene sequence: CDR1 MNHNY, CDR2 SVGAGI (reference sequence). CDR3 sequence: CASSYSIYEQYF.

The rearrangement links TRBV7-9 to TRBJ2-7; TCRdb picks TRBD1, but there is no DNA to check that call. The CDR3 is 15 residues long. The germline CDR1 and CDR2 sequences are SEHNR and FQNEAQ (reference sequence). The CDR3 sequence: CASSSSQGASYEQYF.

This chain connects TRBV12-5 to TRBJ2-1; with no DNA, the TCRdb D assignment of TRBD2 cannot be verified. Germline CDR1 reads LGHNT; CDR2 reads FRNRAP. This CDR3 region has 12 residues. The CDR3 loop reads CASGLGTVEQFF.

The chain is built from TRBV15 and TRBJ2-7; TCRdb returns TRBD2, unconfirmable since there is no DNA. CDR3 length: 14 amino acids. The germline V gene encodes CDR1 LNHNV and CDR2 YYDKDF (reference sequence). CDR3 sequence: CATSARLAGHEQYF.

The V call is TRBV4-1, the J call TRBJ2-7; TCRdb's D call, TRBD1, is unchecked because there is no DNA. CDR1 is MGHRA and CDR2 is YSYEKL in the germline V gene. The CDR3 sequence is 16 residues long. CDR3 in amino acids: CASSQDYPGASYEQYF.

The chain couples TRBV11-2 to TRBJ2-3; the TRBD2 assignment by TCRdb is unverifiable without DNA. This CDR3 has 15 residues. Germline CDR1 SGHAT, CDR2 FQNNGV. CDR3 sequence reads: CASSFSGSSADTQYF.

The chain joins TRBV11-2 to TRBJ2-1; TCRdb names TRBD2, which stays unverified in the absence of DNA. The germline V gene encodes CDR1 SGHAT and CDR2 FQNNGV. This CDR3 is 14 amino acids long. CDR3 sequence reads: CASSLGGLAGEQFF.

This chain uses TRBV5-1 with TRBJ1-6. Germline V gene lookup returns CDR1 SGHRS and CDR2 YFSETQ. The CDR3 sequence is 15 residues long. The CDR3 loop is CASRAWSSYNSPLHF.

The rearrangement joins TRBV7-6 to TRBJ2-5; there is no DNA to check the TCRdb D call of TRBD1. The CDR3 covers 15 residues. Germline CDR1 and CDR2: SGHVS and FNYEAQ. The CDR3 region is CASSQVRDSGQTQYF.

This chain connects TRBV30 to TRBJ2-7. Looked up from germline, CDR1 is GTSNPN and CDR2 is SVGIG (reference sequence). The CDR3 has 14 residues. CDR3 sequence reads: CAFHRPSFLNEQYF.

J is TRBJ2-7 and V is TRBV5-6. CDR1 is SGHDT, CDR2 YYEEEE, per germline. The CDR3 totals 14 residues. Here the CDR3 reads CASSLGTWVYEQYF.